This T cell receptor beta chain was captured by sequencing in a study of beta chain features in type 1 diabetes. On the study more broadly: All of the samples together had 107,917,701 sorted cells examined. Study-wide results and limits: Whether HLA type influences TCRB rearrangement remained unresolved here. In the patient group, naive, central memory and Treg TCRB repertoires seemed more alike than in the healthy donor group.

As every portion of the isolated RNA was reverse transcribed, the sequencing read expressed TCRB transcripts. Profiling relied on immunoSEQ multiplex PCR, and the TCRdb table lists in-frame clones only, not all of them. The sample carries fewer than 650,000 clones, roughly 16% recorded once. As regards this clone: Its antigen remains unknown.

The CDR3 spans 13 residues. Between the trimmed V and J ends, which lost 2 bases and 7 bases, there was a span of 11 bases. Germline V gene sequence: CDR1 SGHTA, CDR2 FQGNSA. The rearrangement joins TRBV7-2 to TRBJ1-2; D not resolved. What was sequenced was naive CD4+ T cells from blood. This clonotype was obtained from a man aged 18 to 30 in good health. CDR3 nucleotides: TGTGCCAGCAGCTTATTCCGTGATTCTGGCTACACCTTC. Amino acid sequence: CASSLFRDSGYTF.